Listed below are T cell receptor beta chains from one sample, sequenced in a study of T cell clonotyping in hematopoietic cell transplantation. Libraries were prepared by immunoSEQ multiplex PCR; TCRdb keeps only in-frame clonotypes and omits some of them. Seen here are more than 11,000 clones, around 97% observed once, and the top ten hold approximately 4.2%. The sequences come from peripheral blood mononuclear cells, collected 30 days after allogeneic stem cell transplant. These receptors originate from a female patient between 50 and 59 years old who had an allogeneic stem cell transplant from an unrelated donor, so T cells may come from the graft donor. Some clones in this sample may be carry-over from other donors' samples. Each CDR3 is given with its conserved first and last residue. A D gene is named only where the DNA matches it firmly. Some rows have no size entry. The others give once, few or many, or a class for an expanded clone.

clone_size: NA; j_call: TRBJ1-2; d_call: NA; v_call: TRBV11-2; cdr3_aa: CASSPAGSGNYGYTF; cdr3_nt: TGTGCCAGCAGCCCAGCTGGGTCGGGGAACTATGGCTACACCTTC
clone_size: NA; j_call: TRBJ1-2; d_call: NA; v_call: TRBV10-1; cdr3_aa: CASSESRGHGYTF; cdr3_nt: TGCGCCAGCAGTGAATCCAGGGGCCATGGCTACACCTTC
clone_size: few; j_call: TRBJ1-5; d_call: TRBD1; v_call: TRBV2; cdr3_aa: CASSSHRRGTSNQPQHF; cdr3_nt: TGTGCCAGCAGTTCCCACCGCAGGGGGACTAGCAATCAGCCCCAGCATTTT
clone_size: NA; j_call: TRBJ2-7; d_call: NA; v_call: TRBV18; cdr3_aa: CASSPGQGDYEQYF; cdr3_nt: TGTGCCAGCTCACCAGGGCAGGGAGACTACGAGCAGTACTTC
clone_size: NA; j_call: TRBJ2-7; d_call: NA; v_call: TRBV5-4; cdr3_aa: CASSRDQEGEQYF; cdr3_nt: TGTGCCAGCAGCCGGGACCAGGAGGGCGAGCAGTACTTC
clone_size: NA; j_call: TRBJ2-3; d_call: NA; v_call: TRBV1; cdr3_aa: CTSSLSLEGDTQYF; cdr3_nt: TGCACCAGCAGCTTAAGCCTCGAAGGCGATACGCAGTATTTT
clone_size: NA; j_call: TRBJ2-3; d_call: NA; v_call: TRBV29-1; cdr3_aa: CSVGVSDTQYF; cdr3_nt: TGCAGCGTTGGGGTCTCAGATACGCAGTATTTT
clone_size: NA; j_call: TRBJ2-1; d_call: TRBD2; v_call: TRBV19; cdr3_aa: CASSIKGGGPLGEQFF; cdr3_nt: TGTGCCAGTAGTATAAAGGGCGGGGGGCCCTTGGGTGAGCAGTTCTTC
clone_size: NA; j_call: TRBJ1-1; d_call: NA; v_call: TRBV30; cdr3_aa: CAWSRGQVVAEAFF; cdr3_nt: TGTGCCTGGAGTCGGGGGCAGGTAGTCGCTGAAGCTTTCTTT
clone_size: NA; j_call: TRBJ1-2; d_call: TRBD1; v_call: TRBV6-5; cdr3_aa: CASSSRTGFGGYTF; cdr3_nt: TGTGCCAGCAGTTCCAGGACAGGGTTTGGTGGCTACACCTTC
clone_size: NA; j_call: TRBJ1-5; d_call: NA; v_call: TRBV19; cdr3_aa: CASSWSTGSNQPQHF; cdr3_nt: TGTGCCAGTAGCTGGTCGACGGGAAGCAATCAGCCCCAGCATTTT
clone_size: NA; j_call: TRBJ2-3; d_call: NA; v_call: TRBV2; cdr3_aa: CASSGPGSSDTQYF; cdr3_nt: TGTGCCAGCAGTGGTCCCGGGAGTTCAGATACGCAGTATTTT
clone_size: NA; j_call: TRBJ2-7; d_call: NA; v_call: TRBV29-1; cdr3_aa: CSVGRNGREQYF; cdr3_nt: TGCAGCGTAGGAAGAAATGGGCGCGAGCAGTACTTC
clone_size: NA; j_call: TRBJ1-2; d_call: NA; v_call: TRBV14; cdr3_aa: CASSQAFGRGGGYTF; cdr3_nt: TGTGCCAGCAGCCAAGCATTTGGCAGGGGAGGCGGCTACACCTTC
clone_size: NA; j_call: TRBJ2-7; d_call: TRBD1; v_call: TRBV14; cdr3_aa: CASSQAGWDRAYEQYF; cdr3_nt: TGTGCCAGCAGCCAAGCAGGTTGGGACAGGGCCTACGAGCAGTACTTC
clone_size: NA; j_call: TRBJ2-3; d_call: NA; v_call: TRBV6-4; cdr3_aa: CASSDSDTDTQYF; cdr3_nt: TGTGCCAGCAGTGACTCGGACACAGATACGCAGTATTTT
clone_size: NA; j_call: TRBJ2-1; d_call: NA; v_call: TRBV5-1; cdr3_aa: CASSKGLDNEQFF; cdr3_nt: TGCGCCAGCAGCAAGGGACTCGACAATGAGCAGTTCTTC
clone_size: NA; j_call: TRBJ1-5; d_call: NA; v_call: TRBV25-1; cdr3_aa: CASSDRLGGNQPQHF; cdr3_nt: TGTGCCAGCAGTGACCGCCTTGGTGGCAATCAGCCCCAGCATTTT
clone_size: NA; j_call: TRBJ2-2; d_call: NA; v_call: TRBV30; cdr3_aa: CAWSRVNPVTGELFF; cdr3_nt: TGTGCCTGGAGTCGGGTAAACCCGGTAACCGGGGAGCTGTTTTTT
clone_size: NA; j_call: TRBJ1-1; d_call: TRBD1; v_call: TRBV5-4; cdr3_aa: CASSGYRGRDTEAFF; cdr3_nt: TGTGCCAGCAGCGGATACAGGGGGCGGGACACTGAAGCTTTCTTT
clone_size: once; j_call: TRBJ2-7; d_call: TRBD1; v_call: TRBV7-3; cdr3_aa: CASSPQGGSYEQYF; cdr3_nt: TGTGCCAGCAGTCCACAGGGGGGTTCCTACGAGCAGTACTTC
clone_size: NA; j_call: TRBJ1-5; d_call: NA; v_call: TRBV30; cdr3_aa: CAWSTQLNQPQHF; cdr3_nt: TGTGCCTGGAGTACACAGCTCAATCAGCCCCAGCATTTT
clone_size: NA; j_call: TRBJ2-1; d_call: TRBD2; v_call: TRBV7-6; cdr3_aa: CASSFDGGGAGNEQFF; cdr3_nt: TGTGCCAGCAGCTTTGATGGCGGGGGGGCCGGGAATGAGCAGTTCTTC
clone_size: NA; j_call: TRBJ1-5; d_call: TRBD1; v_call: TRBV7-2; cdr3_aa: CASSPRQGAGQPQHF; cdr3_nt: TGTGCCAGCAGCCCGAGACAGGGGGCTGGACAGCCCCAGCATTTT
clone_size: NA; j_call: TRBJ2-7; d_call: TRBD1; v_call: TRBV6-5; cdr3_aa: CASMTRSGQSYEQYF; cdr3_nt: TGTGCCAGCATGACCCGGTCGGGACAGAGCTACGAGCAGTACTTC
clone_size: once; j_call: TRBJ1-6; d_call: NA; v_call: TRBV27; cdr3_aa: CASSNPTYNSPLHF; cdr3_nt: TGTGCCAGCAGCAATCCGACCTATAATTCACCCCTCCACTTT
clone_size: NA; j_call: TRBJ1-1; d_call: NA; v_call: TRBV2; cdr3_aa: CASSGDTNEAFF; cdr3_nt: TGTGCCAGCAGTGGGGACACTAATGAAGCTTTCTTT
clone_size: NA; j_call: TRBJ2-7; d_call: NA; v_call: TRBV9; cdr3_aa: CASSPGGPYEQYF; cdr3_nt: TGTGCCAGCAGCCCCGGGGGACCCTACGAGCAGTACTTC
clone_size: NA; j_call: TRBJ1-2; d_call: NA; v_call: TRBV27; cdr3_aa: CASSPDYPIDGYTF; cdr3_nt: TGTGCCAGCAGTCCGGATTATCCAATAGATGGCTACACCTTC
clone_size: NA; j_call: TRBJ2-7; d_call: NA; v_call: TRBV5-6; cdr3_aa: CASSLGWARSYEQYF; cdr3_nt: TGTGCCAGCAGCTTGGGGTGGGCTCGCTCCTACGAGCAGTACTTC
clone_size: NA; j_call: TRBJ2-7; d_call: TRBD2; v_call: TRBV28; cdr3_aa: CASSYRPGAGANEQYF; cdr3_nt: TGTGCCAGCAGTTACCGCCCGGGAGCGGGAGCTAACGAGCAGTACTTC
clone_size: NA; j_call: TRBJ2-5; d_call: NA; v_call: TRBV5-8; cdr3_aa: CASSRESARETQYF; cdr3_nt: TGTGCCAGCAGCCGCGAATCGGCGAGGGAGACCCAGTACTTC
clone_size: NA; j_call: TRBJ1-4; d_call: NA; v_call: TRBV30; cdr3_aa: CAVRSYNEKLFF; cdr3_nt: TGTGCCGTGAGGAGTTATAATGAAAAACTGTTTTTT
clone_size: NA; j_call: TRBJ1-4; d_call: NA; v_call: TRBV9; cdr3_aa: CASSASYAEKLFF; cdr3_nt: TGTGCCAGCAGCGCGAGTTATGCCGAAAAACTGTTTTTT
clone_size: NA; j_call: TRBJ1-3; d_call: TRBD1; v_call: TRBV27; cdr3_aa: CASSPLYRGSSGNTIYF; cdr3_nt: TGTGCCAGCAGCCCCCTATACAGGGGCAGCTCTGGAAACACCATATATTTT
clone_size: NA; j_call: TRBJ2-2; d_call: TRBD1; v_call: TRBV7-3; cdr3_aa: CASSPTGFTGELFF; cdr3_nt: TGTGCCAGCAGCCCGACAGGGTTCACCGGGGAGCTGTTTTTT
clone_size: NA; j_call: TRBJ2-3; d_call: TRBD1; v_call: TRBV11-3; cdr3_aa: CASSQQGTDTQYF; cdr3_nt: TGTGCCAGCAGCCAACAGGGGACAGATACGCAGTATTTT
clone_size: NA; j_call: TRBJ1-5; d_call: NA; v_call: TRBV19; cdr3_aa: CASGWRDSNQPQHF; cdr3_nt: TGTGCCAGTGGCTGGAGGGATAGCAATCAGCCCCAGCATTTT
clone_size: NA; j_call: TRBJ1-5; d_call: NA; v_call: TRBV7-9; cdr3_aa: CASSLGVQGGPQHF; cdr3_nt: TGTGCCAGCAGCTTAGGGGTACAGGGAGGGCCCCAGCATTTT
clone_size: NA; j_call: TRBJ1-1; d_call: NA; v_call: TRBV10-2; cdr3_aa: CASSGRDGQRATEAFF; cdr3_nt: TGCGCCAGCAGTGGCAGGGATGGACAGAGGGCCACTGAAGCTTTCTTT
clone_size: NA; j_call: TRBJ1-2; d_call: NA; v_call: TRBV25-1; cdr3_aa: CASSEAGEGHGYTF; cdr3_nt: TGTGCCAGCAGTGAAGCAGGGGAGGGACATGGCTACACCTTC
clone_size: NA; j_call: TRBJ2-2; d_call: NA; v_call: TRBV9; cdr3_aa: CASSSHGGGNGELFF; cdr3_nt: TGTGCCAGCAGCTCCCACGGAGGGGGCAACGGGGAGCTGTTTTTT
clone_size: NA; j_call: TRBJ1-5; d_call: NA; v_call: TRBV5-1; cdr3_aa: CASSLEGGVREPQHF; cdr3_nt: TGCGCCAGCAGCTTGGAGGGGGGCGTGAGGGAGCCCCAGCATTTT
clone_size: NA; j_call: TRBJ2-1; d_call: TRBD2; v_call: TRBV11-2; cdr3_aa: CASSRLAGGRNEQFF; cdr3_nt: TGTGCCAGCAGCCGCCTAGCGGGGGGGCGCAATGAGCAGTTCTTC
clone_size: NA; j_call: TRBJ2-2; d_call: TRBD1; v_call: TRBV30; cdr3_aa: CAWRGFRDRDTGELFF; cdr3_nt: TGTGCCTGGAGGGGATTCCGGGACAGAGACACCGGGGAGCTGTTTTTT
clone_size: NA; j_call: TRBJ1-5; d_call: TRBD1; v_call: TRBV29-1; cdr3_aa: CSARTGLNQPQHF; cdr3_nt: TGCAGCGCTCGGACAGGGCTCAATCAGCCCCAGCATTTT
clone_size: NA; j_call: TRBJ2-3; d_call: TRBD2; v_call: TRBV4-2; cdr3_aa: CASSQGLAGDSIDTQYF; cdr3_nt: TGTGCCAGCAGCCAAGGCCTCGCGGGGGACTCGATAGATACGCAGTATTTT